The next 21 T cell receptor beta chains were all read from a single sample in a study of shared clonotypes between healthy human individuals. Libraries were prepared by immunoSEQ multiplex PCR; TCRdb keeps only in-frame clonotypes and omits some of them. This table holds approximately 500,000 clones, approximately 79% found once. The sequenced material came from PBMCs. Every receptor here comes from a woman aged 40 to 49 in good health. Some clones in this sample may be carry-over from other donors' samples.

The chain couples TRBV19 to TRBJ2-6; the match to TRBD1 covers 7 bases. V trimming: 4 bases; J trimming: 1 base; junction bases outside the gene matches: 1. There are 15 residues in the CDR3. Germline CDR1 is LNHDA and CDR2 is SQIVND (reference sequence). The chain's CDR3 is CASSKQGSGANVLTF. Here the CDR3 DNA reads TGTGCCAGTAGTAAACAGGGGTCTGGGGCCAACGTCCTGACTTTC.

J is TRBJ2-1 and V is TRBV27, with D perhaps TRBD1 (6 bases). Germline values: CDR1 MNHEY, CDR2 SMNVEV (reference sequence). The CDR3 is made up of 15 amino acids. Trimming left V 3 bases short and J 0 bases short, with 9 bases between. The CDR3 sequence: CASSFEDSSYNEQFF. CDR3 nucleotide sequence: TGTGCCAGCAGTTTCGAGGACAGCTCCTACAATGAGCAGTTCTTC.

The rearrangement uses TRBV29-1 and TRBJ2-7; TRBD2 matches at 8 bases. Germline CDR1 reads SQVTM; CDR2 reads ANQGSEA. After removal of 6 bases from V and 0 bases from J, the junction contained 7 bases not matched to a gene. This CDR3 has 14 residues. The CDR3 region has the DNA TGCAGCGTGACTAGCGTGAGCCCCTCCTACGAGCAGTACTTC. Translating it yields CSVTSVSPSYEQYF.

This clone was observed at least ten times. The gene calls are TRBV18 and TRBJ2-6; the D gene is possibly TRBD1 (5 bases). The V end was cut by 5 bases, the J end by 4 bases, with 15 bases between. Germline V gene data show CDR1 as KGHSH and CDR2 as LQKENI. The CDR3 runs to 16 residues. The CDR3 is CASSSNVGVGANVLTF. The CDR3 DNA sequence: TGTGCCAGCTCATCAAATGTAGGGGTCGGGGCCAACGTCCTGACTTTC.

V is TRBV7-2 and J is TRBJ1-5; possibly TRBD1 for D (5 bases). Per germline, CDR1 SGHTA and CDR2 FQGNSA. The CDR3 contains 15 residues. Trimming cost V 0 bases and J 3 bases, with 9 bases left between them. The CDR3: CASSLAVRANQPQHF. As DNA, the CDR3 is TGTGCCAGCAGCTTAGCTGTCAGGGCCAATCAGCCCCAGCATTTT.

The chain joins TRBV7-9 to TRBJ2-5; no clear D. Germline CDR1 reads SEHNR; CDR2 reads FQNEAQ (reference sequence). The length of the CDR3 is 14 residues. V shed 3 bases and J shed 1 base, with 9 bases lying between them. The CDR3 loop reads CASSFLGFQETQYF. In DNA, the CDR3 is TGTGCCAGCAGCTTTTTAGGGTTCCAAGAGACCCAGTACTTC.

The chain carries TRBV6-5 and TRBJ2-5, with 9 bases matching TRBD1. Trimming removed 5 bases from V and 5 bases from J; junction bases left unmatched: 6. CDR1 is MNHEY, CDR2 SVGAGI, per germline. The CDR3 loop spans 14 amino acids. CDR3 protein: CASSDTGGPETQYF. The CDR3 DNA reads TGTGCCAGCAGTGACACAGGGGGCCCTGAGACCCAGTACTTC.

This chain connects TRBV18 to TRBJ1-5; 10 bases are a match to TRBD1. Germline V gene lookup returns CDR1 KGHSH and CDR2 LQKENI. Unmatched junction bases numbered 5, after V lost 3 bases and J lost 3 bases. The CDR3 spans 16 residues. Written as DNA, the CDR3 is TGTGCCAGCTCACCGTCCGGGACAGGGGCCAATCAGCCCCAGCATTTT. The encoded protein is CASSPSGTGANQPQHF.

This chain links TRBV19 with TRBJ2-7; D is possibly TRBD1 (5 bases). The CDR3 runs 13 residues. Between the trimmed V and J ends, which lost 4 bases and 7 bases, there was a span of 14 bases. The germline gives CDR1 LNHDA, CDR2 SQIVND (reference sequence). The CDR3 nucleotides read TGTGCCAGTAGTAGGACACAATCAAGGGAGCAGTACTTC. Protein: CASSRTQSREQYF.

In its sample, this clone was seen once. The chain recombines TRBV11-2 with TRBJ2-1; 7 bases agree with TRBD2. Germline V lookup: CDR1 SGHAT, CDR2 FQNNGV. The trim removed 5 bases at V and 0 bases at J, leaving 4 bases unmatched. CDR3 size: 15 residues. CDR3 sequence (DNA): TGTGCCAGCAGCCCGGGCGGGAGCTCCTACAATGAGCAGTTCTTC. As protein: CASSPGGSSYNEQFF.

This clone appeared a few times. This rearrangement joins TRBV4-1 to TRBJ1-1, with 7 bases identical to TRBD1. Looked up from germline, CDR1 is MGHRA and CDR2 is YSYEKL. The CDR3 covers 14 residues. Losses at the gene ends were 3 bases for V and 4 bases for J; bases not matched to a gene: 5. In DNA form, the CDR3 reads TGCGCCAGCAGCCAGATGGACAGGCTCACTGAAGCTTTCTTT. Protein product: CASSQMDRLTEAFF.

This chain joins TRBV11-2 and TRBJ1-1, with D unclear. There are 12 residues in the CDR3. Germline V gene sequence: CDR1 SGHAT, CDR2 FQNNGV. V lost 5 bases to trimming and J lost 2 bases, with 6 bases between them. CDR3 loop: CASSPLNTEAFF. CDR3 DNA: TGTGCCAGCAGCCCTCTAAACACTGAAGCTTTCTTT.

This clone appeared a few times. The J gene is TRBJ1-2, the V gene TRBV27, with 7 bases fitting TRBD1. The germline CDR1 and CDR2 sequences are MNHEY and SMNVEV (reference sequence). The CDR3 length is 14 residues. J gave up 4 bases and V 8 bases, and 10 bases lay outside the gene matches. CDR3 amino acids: CASAGGGRGYGYTF. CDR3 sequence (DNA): TGTGCCAGCGCAGGGGGAGGACGGGGCTATGGCTACACCTTC.

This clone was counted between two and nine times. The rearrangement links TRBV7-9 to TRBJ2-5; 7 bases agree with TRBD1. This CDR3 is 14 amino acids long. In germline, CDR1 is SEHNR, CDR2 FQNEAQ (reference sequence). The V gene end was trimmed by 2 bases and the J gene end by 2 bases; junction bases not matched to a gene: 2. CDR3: CASSLSGGQETQYF. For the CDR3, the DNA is TGTGCCAGCAGCTTATCAGGGGGTCAAGAGACCCAGTACTTC.

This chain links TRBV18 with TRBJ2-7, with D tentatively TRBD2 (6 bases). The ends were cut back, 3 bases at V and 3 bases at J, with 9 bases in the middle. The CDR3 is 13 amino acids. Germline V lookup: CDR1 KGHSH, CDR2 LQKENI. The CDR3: CASSPWGVYEQYF. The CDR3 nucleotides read TGTGCCAGCTCACCGTGGGGGGTCTACGAGCAGTACTTC.

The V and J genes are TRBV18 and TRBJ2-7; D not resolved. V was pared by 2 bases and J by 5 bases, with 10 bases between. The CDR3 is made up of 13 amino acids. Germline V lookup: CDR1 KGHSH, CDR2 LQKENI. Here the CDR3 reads CASSPRTLDEQYF. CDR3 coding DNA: TGTGCCAGCTCACCAAGGACCCTGGACGAGCAGTACTTC. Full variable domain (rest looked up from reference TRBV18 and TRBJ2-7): NAGVMQNPRHLVRRRGQEARLRCSPMKGHSHVYWYRQLPEEGLKFMVYLQKENIIDESGMPKERFSAEFPKEGPSILRIQQVVRGDSAAYFCASSPRTLDEQYFGPGTRLTVT.

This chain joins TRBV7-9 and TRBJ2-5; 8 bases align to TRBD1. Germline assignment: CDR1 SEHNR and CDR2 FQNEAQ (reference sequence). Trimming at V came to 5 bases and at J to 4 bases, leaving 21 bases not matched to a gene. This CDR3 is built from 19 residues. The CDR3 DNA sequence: TGTGCCAGCAGCCAAAGGGCTATGGGGACAGGCGCTACTCGAGAGACCCAGTACTTC. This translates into CASSQRAMGTGATRETQYF.

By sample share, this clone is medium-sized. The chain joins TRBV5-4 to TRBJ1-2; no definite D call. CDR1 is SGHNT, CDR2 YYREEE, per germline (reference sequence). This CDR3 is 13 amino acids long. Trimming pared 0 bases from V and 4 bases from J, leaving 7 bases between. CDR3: CASSLVTGYGYTF. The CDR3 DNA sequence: TGTGCCAGCAGCTTGGTAACCGGCTATGGCTACACCTTC.

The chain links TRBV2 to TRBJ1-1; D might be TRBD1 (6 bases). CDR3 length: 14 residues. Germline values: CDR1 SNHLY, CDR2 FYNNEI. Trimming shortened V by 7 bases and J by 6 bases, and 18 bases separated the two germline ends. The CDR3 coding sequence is TGTGCCAGCACCTTACGAGGGGGAGGTTCTGAAGCTTTCTTT. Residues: CASTLRGGGSEAFF.

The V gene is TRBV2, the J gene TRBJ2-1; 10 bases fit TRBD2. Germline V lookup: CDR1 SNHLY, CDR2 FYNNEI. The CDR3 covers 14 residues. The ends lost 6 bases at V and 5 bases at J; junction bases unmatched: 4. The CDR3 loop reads CASSGTSADNEQFF. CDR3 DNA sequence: TGTGCCAGCAGCGGGACTAGCGCCGACAATGAGCAGTTCTTC.

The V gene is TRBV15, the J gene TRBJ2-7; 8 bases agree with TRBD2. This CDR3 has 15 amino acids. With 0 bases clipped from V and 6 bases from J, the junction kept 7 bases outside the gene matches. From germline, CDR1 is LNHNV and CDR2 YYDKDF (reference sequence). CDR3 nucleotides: TGTGCCACCAGCAGAGATCGGGAGGGTATTAGCGAGCAGTACTTC. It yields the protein CATSRDREGISEQYF.